The T cell receptor (beta chain) under discussion was sequenced for a study of shared clonotypes between healthy human individuals. Study-level background: The study enrolled a couple of women and a few men aged 18 to 49.

The naive CD8 population came from CD45RO-negative cells selected for CCR7, without terminally differentiated effector memory CD45RA+ cells. Regarding the study as a whole: Sharing across four donors was seen in 4% to 6.5% of naive CD4 clonotypes.

Genomic DNA (from each subset) was split evenly across several immunoSEQ plates. Sorted subsets were amplified in replicate PCRs using around 220 ng DNA, 30,000 to 35,000 T cell genomes. The repertoire was sequenced with immunoSEQ multiplex PCR; TCRdb's copy has only in-frame clones and lacks some. The sample lists around 2,000,000 clones, roughly 91% seen once, with around 1.7% in the top ten. About this clone itself: The target antigen is unknown.

The clonotype originates from a man between 18 and 29 years old in good health. Some clones in this sample may be carry-over from other donors' samples. Sample: naive CD8+ T cells from PBMCs.

The CDR3 protein is CASSKPGAPETQYF. The CDR3 DNA reads as TGTGCCAGCAGCAAACCCGGGGCCCCGGAGACCCAGTACTTC. The rearrangement links TRBV7-9 to TRBJ2-5; TRBD1 or TRBD2 may be the D gene (5 bases each). Germline V gene data show CDR1 as SEHNR and CDR2 as FQNEAQ (reference sequence). With 5 bases removed from V and 5 bases from J, the gap between germline ends came to 15 bases. CDR3 size: 14 residues. The variable domain in full, completed from reference TRBV7-9 and TRBJ2-5, reads DTGVSQNPRHKITKRGQNVTFRCDPISEHNRLYWYRQTLGQGPEFLTYFQNEAQLEKSRLLSDRFSAERPKGSFSTLEIQRTEQGDSAMYLCASSKPGAPETQYFGPGTRLLVL.